This TCR beta chain derives from a study of T cell responses to AZD1222 COVID-19 vaccine. Germline assignment: CDR1 SGDLS and CDR2 YYNGEE. This CDR3 region has 14 residues. V gave up 0 bases and J gave up 5 bases; unmatched junction bases: 4. TCRdb keeps only in-frame clones here, not all; method: immunoSEQ multiplex PCR. The sample has approximately 100,000 clones, roughly nine tenths seen once. This material consisted of peripheral blood, taken 28 days after the second AZD1222 dose. The TCR was taken from an adult who received the AZD1222 COVID-19 vaccine. This chain joins TRBV9 and TRBJ1-1, with 7 bases lining up with TRBD1. CDR3 sequence (DNA): TGTGCCAGCAGCGTAGAAGAGACAGGGACTGAAGCTTTCTTT. It codes for CASSVEETGTEAFF. Full variable domain (outside the CDR3, taken from reference TRBV9 and TRBJ1-1): DSGVTQTPKHLITATGQRVTLRCSPRSGDLSVYWYQQSLDQGLQFLIQYYNGEERAKGNILERFSAQQFPDLHSELNLSSLELGDSALYFCASSVEETGTEAFFGQGTRLTVV.